The 3 T cell receptor beta chains below all came from one sample that was sequenced in a study of CD8 T cells in Susac syndrome. RNA was extracted with the RNeasy kit, and a quantity of roughly 0.5 to 1 ug was reverse transcribed using random hexamers. One entry per CDR3 protein results from TCRdb running MiXCR on the immunoSEQ multiplex PCR reads. This sample has around 230,000 distinct CDR3 sequences, with about 96% found just once. Sequenced sample: CD4+ T cells from PBMCs. All receptors derive from a human donor with Susac syndrome.

The J gene is TRBJ2-7, the V gene TRBV5-1, with 12 positions matching TRBD2. This CDR3 comprises 16 residues. With V trimmed by 4 bases and J by 2 bases, 7 bases remained unmatched. Germline loops: CDR1 SGHRS, CDR2 YFSETQ. CDR3 sequence reads: CASSPGTSGLTYEQYF. In DNA form, the CDR3 reads TGCGCCAGCAGCCCAGGGACTAGCGGGTTAACCTACGAGCAGTACTTC.

This clonotype has only one observation. This chain connects TRBV6-2 or TRBV6-3 to TRBJ2-7; possibly TRBD1 or TRBD2 for D (5 bases each). Germline-derived CDR1 and CDR2 are MNHEY and SVGEGT. CDR3 length: 12 amino acids. V was cut by 3 bases and J by 7 bases, with 10 bases left in between. CDR3 sequence (DNA): TGTGCCAGCAGTTATCTGAGGGGAGAGCAGTACTTC. Translated, it gives CASSYLRGEQYF.

This clonotype occurred once. This chain joins TRBV30 and TRBJ1-4; D not resolved. Per the germline V gene, CDR1 is GTSNPN and CDR2 is SVGIG (reference sequence). CDR3 length equals 17 residues. V was clipped by 0 bases and J by 0 bases, with 14 bases between them. CDR3 DNA sequence: TGTGCCTGGAGTGTACTAGGTCGCATCCCAACTAATGAAAAACTGTTTTTT. Its translation: CAWSVLGRIPTNEKLFF.